Presented here are 20 T cell receptor beta chains from one specimen sequenced in a study of prognosis after radiotherapy for stage I lung cancer. From genomic DNA, two-round multiplex PCR was used to amplify TCR beta CDR3. The first PCR round targeted every TRBV and TRBJ gene with specific primers. TCRdb re-called the multiplex PCR reads with MiXCR, one entry per CDR3 protein. The data contain 15,000 to 20,000 distinct CDR3 sequences, about 50% of them singletons. The sample in question was PBMCs, obtained before or after stereotactic body radiation therapy (not recorded which). Source of these receptors: a donor aged 50 or older with non-small cell lung cancer.

The chain recombines TRBV6-2 or TRBV6-3 with TRBJ1-2; tentatively, D is TRBD1 (6 bases). Looked up from germline, CDR1 is MNHEY and CDR2 is SVGEGT. V was clipped by 6 bases and J by 8 bases, with 13 bases between them. This CDR3 region has 12 residues. CDR3 protein: CASRGTTSGYTF. The CDR3 region has the DNA TGTGCCAGCAGGGGGACAACCTCGGGCTACACCTTC.

The chain recombines TRBV2 with TRBJ2-7; no firm D call. The CDR3 extends over 15 amino acids. The germline V gene encodes CDR1 SNHLY and CDR2 FYNNEI. The V and J ends lost 4 bases and 3 bases respectively, with 16 bases between them. CDR3 DNA: TGTGCCAGCAGTGCACCTCCCCCGAAGGGCTACGAGCAGTACTTC. Its translation: CASSAPPPKGYEQYF.

For this clonotype: The junction differs from germline at one of its ends, possibly a read error. This chain uses TRBV20-1 with TRBJ1-1, with TRBD1 as a possible D gene (6 bases). CDR1 and CDR2 from the germline V gene are DFQATT and SNEGSKA (reference sequence). The CDR3 has 16 amino acids. CDR3: CSARRGTGTMNTEAFF. The CDR3 region has the DNA TGCAGTGCTAGAAGGGGGACGGGAACAATGAACACTGAGGCTTTCTTT.

This clonotype is categorized as medium-sized (0.01 to 0.1%). The chain links TRBV5-1 to TRBJ1-6; TRBD1 might be the D (5 bases). The CDR3 has 16 amino acids. Deletions cut 7 bases from V and 2 bases from J, with 16 bases between. CDR1 and CDR2 from the germline V gene are SGHRS and YFSETQ. The CDR3 DNA is TGCGCCAGCCGCCTGGGCGGACAAGCCTATAATTCACCCCTCCACTTT. Translated, it gives CASRLGGQAYNSPLHF.

This chain uses TRBV9 with TRBJ2-7; 9 nucleotides agree with TRBD2. The CDR3 is 17 residues long. The ends lost 5 bases at V and 1 base at J; junction bases unmatched: 13. The V gene's germline CDR1 is SGDLS and CDR2 YYNGEE. CDR3 residues: CASSPPRTSGFSYEQYF. In DNA, the CDR3 is TGTGCCAGCAGTCCGCCCCGTACTAGCGGGTTTTCCTACGAGCAGTACTTC. Drawing the rest from reference TRBV9 and TRBJ2-7, the complete variable domain is DSGVTQTPKHLITATGQRVTLRCSPRSGDLSVYWYQQSLDQGLQFLIQYYNGEERAKGNILERFSAQQFPDLHSELNLSSLELGDSALYFCASSPPRTSGFSYEQYFGPGTRLTVT.

This clonotype was seen repeatedly, ten times or more. V usage is TRBV6-1 and J usage is TRBJ2-1; TRBD2 matches at 10 bases. After removal of 6 bases from V and 5 bases from J, the junction contained 7 bases not matched to a gene. CDR1 and CDR2 from the germline V gene are MNHNS and SASEGT. This CDR3 spans 15 amino acids. The CDR3, as DNA: TGTGCCAGCAGCTTAGCGGGAGGCGCCAACAATGAGCAGTTCTTC. Residues: CASSLAGGANNEQFF.

This clonotype has at least ten counts. The gene calls are TRBV20-1 and TRBJ1-2; D call uncertain. CDR3 length equals 12 residues. The germline CDR1 and CDR2 sequences are DFQATT and SNEGSKA (reference sequence). The V and J ends lost 6 bases and 7 bases respectively, with 15 bases between them. CDR3 region: CSAREDWFGYTF. CDR3 in DNA: TGCAGTGCCCGAGAAGACTGGTTTGGCTACACCTTC.

This clonotype has at least ten counts. This chain joins TRBV10-3 and TRBJ1-3, with 8 bases fitting TRBD1. This CDR3 region has 13 residues. The germline CDR1 and CDR2 sequences are ENHRY and SYGVKD. Trimming cost V 10 bases and J 2 bases; bases outside gene matches: 4. The CDR3 sequence: CATQDRAGNTIYF. The CDR3 DNA reads as TGTGCCACCCAGGACAGGGCTGGAAACACCATATATTTT.

The chain links TRBV6-1 to TRBJ1-5; D unresolved. CDR3 length: 13 amino acids. Germline V gene lookup returns CDR1 MNHNS and CDR2 SASEGT. The V end lost 4 bases, the J end lost 3 bases, and 7 bases lay between the germline ends. The CDR3 coding sequence is TGTGCCAGCAGTGGGTTACCCAATCAGCCCCAGCATTTT. Protein product: CASSGLPNQPQHF.

Ten or more counts support this clonotype. The genes are TRBV2 and TRBJ2-4; maybe TRBD1 (6 bases). Per the germline V gene, CDR1 is SNHLY and CDR2 is FYNNEI. This CDR3 is built from 16 residues. The ends were cut back, 6 bases at V and 3 bases at J, with 18 bases in the middle. The CDR3: CASRPQGGFDKNIQYF. The CDR3 coding sequence is TGTGCCAGCAGACCACAGGGCGGGTTCGACAAAAACATTCAGTACTTC.

Comments on this clonotype: A single base separates this from a much larger clone, so it may be a read error. It is likely a read error, because the conserved phenylalanine at the end of the CDR3 is missing. This sequence joins TRBV15 and TRBJ1-6, with D hard to call. Germline V gene data show CDR1 as LNHNV and CDR2 as YYDKDF (reference sequence). The CDR3 has 13 amino acids. The CDR3, as DNA: TGTTCCACCAGCAGAGTTTCAAATTCACCCCTCCACCTT. Translated, it gives CSTSRVSNSPLHL.

This clonotype was observed at least ten times. J is TRBJ2-3 and V is TRBV24-1, with TRBD2 matching 8 bases. V was pared by 4 bases and J by 7 bases, with 3 bases of the junction left unmatched. The CDR3 has 13 amino acids. Germline V lookup: CDR1 KGHDR, CDR2 SFDVKD. The CDR3 DNA is TGTGCCACCAGTGAGCGGGAGGAATATACGCAGTATTTT. It encodes CATSEREEYTQYF.

This sequence joins TRBV7-3 and TRBJ2-7, with 8 bases aligning to TRBD1. Germline V gene lookup returns CDR1 SGHTA and CDR2 FQGTGA. V gave up 6 bases and J gave up 4 bases; unmatched junction bases: 5. The CDR3 runs 13 residues. CDR3: CASSPGQVYEQYF. The DNA for the CDR3 is TGTGCCAGCAGTCCGGGACAGGTTTACGAGCAGTACTTC.

At least ten counts were recorded for this clonotype. V usage is TRBV19 and J usage is TRBJ1-3; 9 bases are a match to TRBD1. The germline CDR1 and CDR2 sequences are LNHDA and SQIVND (reference sequence). J was trimmed by 0 bases and V by 0 bases; bases with no gene match: 6. The CDR3 runs to 18 residues. CDR3 in DNA: TGTGCCAGTAGTATAGACCGGGGACAGGGCAGCTCTGGAAACACCATATATTTT. Encoded protein: CASSIDRGQGSSGNTIYF.

The sample holds many counts of this clonotype. V and J are TRBV13 and TRBJ2-5; TRBD2 matches at 8 bases. Germline assignment: CDR1 PRHDT and CDR2 FYEKMQ (reference sequence). J lost 5 bases, V lost 5 bases, and 16 bases had no gene match. The CDR3 covers 17 residues. CDR3 nucleotides: TGTGCCAGCAGCATACGAGAGCCAGCGGGAGTTGGGGAGACCCAGTACTTC. Translation: CASSIREPAGVGETQYF.

In its sample, this clonotype was seen a few times. The chain couples TRBV7-2 to TRBJ2-7; D is unclear. The V gene's germline CDR1 is SGHTA and CDR2 FQGNSA. V was trimmed by 2 bases and J by 7 bases, leaving 21 bases between them. The CDR3 extends over 16 amino acids. For the CDR3, the DNA is TGTGCCAGCAGCTTAACAAACATAGAGGTCCCAGGTGAGCAGTACTTC. It codes for CASSLTNIEVPGEQYF.

The gene calls are TRBV19 and TRBJ2-2, with 10 bases matching TRBD2. V was clipped by 5 bases and J by 7 bases; unmatched bases: 7. Germline V lookup: CDR1 LNHDA, CDR2 SQIVND (reference sequence). This CDR3 has 15 residues. The CDR3 DNA reads TGTGCCAGTAGTCCGGGACTAGCGTCATTCGGGGAGCTGTTTTTT. Translating it yields CASSPGLASFGELFF. Together with reference TRBV19 and TRBJ2-2, the CDR3 gives the full variable domain: DGGITQSPKYLFRKEGQNVTLSCEQNLNHDAMYWYRQDPGQGLRLIYYSQIVNDFQKGDIAEGYSVSREKKESFPLTVTSAQKNPTAFYLCASSPGLASFGELFFGEGSRLTVL.

A word on this clonotype: A read error may be the cause here, since a much bigger clone is one base away. The chain joins TRBV6-2 or TRBV6-3 to TRBJ1-6; 9 bases line up with TRBD1. The germline gives CDR1 MNHEY, CDR2 SVGEGT. This CDR3 is built from 14 residues. The V gene end was trimmed by 8 bases and the J gene end by 4 bases; junction bases not matched to a gene: 3. CDR3 in DNA: TGTGCCAGCCTGGACAGGGGATATAATTCACCCCTCCACTTT. Amino acid sequence: CASLDRGYNSPLHF.

This clonotype was counted once. V and J are TRBV30 and TRBJ1-5; D gene ambiguous. This CDR3 region has 13 residues. The germline V and J ends were trimmed by 4 bases and 6 bases, with 13 bases remaining between them. Per germline, CDR1 GTSNPN and CDR2 SVGIG (reference sequence). The CDR3 reads CAWIPGHVQPQHF. In DNA, the CDR3 is TGTGCCTGGATTCCAGGTCATGTTCAGCCCCAGCATTTT.

The gene calls are TRBV6-2 or TRBV6-3 and TRBJ2-1; no clear D. Trimming stripped 6 bases from V and 7 bases from J, with 13 bases between. Germline-derived CDR1 and CDR2 are MNHEY and SVGEGT. There are 13 residues in the CDR3. The CDR3 region is CASSPPVGNEQFF. For the CDR3, the DNA is TGTGCCAGCAGCCCACCTGTCGGGAATGAGCAGTTCTTC.